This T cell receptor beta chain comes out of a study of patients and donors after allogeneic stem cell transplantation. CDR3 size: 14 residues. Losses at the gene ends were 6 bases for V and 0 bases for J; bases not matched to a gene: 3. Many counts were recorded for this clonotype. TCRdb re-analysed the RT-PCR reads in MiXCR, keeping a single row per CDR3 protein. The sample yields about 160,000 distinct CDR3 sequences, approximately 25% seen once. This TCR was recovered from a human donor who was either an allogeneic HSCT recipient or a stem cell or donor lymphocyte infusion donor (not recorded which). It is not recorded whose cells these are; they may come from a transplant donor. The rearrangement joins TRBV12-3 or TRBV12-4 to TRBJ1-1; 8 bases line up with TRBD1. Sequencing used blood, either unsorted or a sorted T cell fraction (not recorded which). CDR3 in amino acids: CASSQGALNTEAFF. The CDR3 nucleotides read TGTGCCAGCAGCCAGGGGGCCCTGAACACTGAAGCTTTCTTT.